This passage covers 31 T cell receptor beta chains from one sample sequenced in a study of T cells in localized non-small cell lung cancer. The repertoire was sequenced with immunoSEQ multiplex PCR; TCRdb's copy has only in-frame clones and lacks some. The sample records over 10,000 clones, around 83% being singletons. Sequencing was performed on peripheral blood, taken before any cancer treatment. These receptors were collected from a male donor older than 55 with stage I lung adenocarcinoma.

The rearrangement uses TRBV28 and TRBJ2-1; 7 nucleotides line up with TRBD1. Germline V lookup: CDR1 MDHEN, CDR2 SYDVKM. This CDR3 is built from 12 residues. Germline trimming cut 9 bases from V and 7 bases from J; bases unmatched to any gene: 6. This CDR3 reads CASKTGWNEQFF. The CDR3 DNA reads TGTGCCAGTAAGACAGGGTGGAATGAGCAGTTCTTC.

The chain carries TRBV20-1 and TRBJ2-1; D gene ambiguous. Germline loops: CDR1 DFQATT, CDR2 SNEGSKA (reference sequence). The length of the CDR3 is 10 residues. The germline V and J ends were trimmed by 4 bases and 5 bases, with 3 bases remaining between them. The CDR3 loop reads CSAKDNEQFF. As DNA, the CDR3 is TGCAGTGCTAAGGACAATGAGCAGTTCTTC.

The chain employs TRBV5-4 and TRBJ1-1, with D possibly being TRBD1 (5 bases). The V end lost 4 bases, the J end lost 0 bases, and 13 bases lay between the germline ends. The CDR3 loop spans 15 amino acids. Germline V gene lookup returns CDR1 SGHNT and CDR2 YYREEE (reference sequence). CDR3 DNA: TGTGCCAGCAGCGCCAGGGTCCCCATGAACACTGAAGCTTTCTTT. It encodes CASSARVPMNTEAFF.

The J gene is TRBJ2-1, the V gene TRBV11-2, with no clear D. V was clipped by 2 bases and J by 5 bases, with 16 bases between them. CDR3 length: 16 amino acids. Germline CDR1 SGHAT, CDR2 FQNNGV. The CDR3 DNA follows: TGTGCCAGCAGCTTAATCGTCGGGTACGGAAACAATGAGCAGTTCTTC. Protein sequence: CASSLIVGYGNNEQFF.

This clone turned up a few times. V gene TRBV28 combines with J gene TRBJ2-1; no definite D call. CDR1 is MDHEN, CDR2 SYDVKM, per germline. The CDR3 is 11 residues long. Trimming took off 4 bases at V and 9 bases at J, with 7 bases between the two ends. The CDR3 sequence is CASSSVTEQFF. As DNA, the CDR3 is TGTGCCAGCAGTTCTGTAACTGAGCAGTTCTTC.

The chain combines TRBV5-6 with TRBJ2-7, with no clear D. CDR1 and CDR2 from the germline V gene are SGHDT and YYEEEE. V lost 0 bases and J lost 1, with 14 bases in between. The CDR3 runs to 16 residues. This CDR3 reads CASSLGYGAASYEQYF. CDR3 bases: TGTGCCAGCAGCTTGGGGTATGGTGCGGCGTCCTACGAGCAGTACTTC.

V and J are TRBV28 and TRBJ1-2; TRBD1 matches at 7 bases. The V and J ends lost 9 bases and 0 bases, in that order; junction bases with no gene match: 4. Germline V lookup: CDR1 MDHEN, CDR2 SYDVKM. This CDR3 has 13 residues. This CDR3 reads CASVGTANYGYTF. The DNA for the CDR3 is TGTGCCAGTGTCGGGACAGCTAACTATGGCTACACCTTC.

The V gene is TRBV29-1, the J gene TRBJ2-1; 10 bases line up with TRBD2. CDR1 is SQVTM and CDR2 is ANQGSEA in the germline V gene. The CDR3 spans 14 residues. Trimming took 3 bases from V and 6 from J; bases not matched to a gene: 5. CDR3 region: CSVELPSGSNEQFF. The CDR3 DNA sequence: TGCAGCGTTGAGTTGCCTAGCGGGAGCAATGAGCAGTTCTTC.

The chain uses TRBV5-5 and TRBJ2-7, with 7 bases fitting TRBD2. This CDR3 is 14 amino acids long. In germline, CDR1 is SGHKS, CDR2 YYEKEE (reference sequence). V lost 0 bases and J lost 5; bases outside the gene matches: 5. This CDR3 reads CASSLGAGADEQYF. CDR3 in DNA: TGTGCCAGCAGCTTGGGGGCGGGAGCGGACGAGCAGTACTTC.

This chain connects TRBV19 to TRBJ1-5; D is unclear. CDR1 and CDR2 from the germline V gene are LNHDA and SQIVND (reference sequence). CDR3 length: 12 amino acids. Trimming took 7 bases from V and 4 from J, leaving 8 bases between them. In DNA, the CDR3 is TGTGCCAGTATGGGAGGGAATCAGCCCCAGCATTTT. This sequence encodes CASMGGNQPQHF.

The chain couples TRBV11-2 to TRBJ1-4; maybe TRBD1 (5 bases). From germline, CDR1 is SGHAT and CDR2 FQNNGV. The length of the CDR3 is 14 residues. V was clipped by 5 bases and J by 8 bases, with 15 bases between them. The CDR3 DNA sequence: TGTGCCAGCAGCGGAGGGACCAAAGTGGAAAAACTGTTTTTT. Amino acid sequence: CASSGGTKVEKLFF.

This clone was counted a single time. J is TRBJ2-7 and V is TRBV28; 11 nucleotides align to TRBD1. The junction had 3 bases not matched to a gene; V was cut back by 7 bases and J by 1 base. The CDR3 length is 14 residues. Germline V gene data show CDR1 as MDHEN and CDR2 as SYDVKM. CDR3 in amino acids: CASTGTGGSYEQYF. The CDR3 DNA sequence: TGTGCCAGCACAGGGACAGGGGGTTCCTACGAGCAGTACTTC.

A single count supports this clone. The CDR3 bases are TGTGCCACGGGACTAGCGGGAGCCACAGATACGCAGTATTTT. Translated, it gives CATGLAGATDTQYF. The chain has TRBV2 and TRBJ2-3; 14 bases agree with TRBD2. This CDR3 region has 14 residues. After removal of 10 bases from V and 2 bases from J, the junction contained 2 bases not matched to a gene. Germline V CDR1 and CDR2: SNHLY, FYNNEI.

This clone was found a few times. This chain links TRBV7-2 with TRBJ1-2; D perhaps matches TRBD1 (5 bases). Germline V gene sequence: CDR1 SGHTA, CDR2 FQGNSA. V shed 5 bases and J shed 6 bases, with 13 bases lying between them. This CDR3 has 13 residues. The CDR3 region is CASSAGRTNGYTF. As DNA, the CDR3 is TGTGCCAGCAGCGCGGGACGGACTAATGGCTACACCTTC. Complete variable domain (other parts from reference TRBV7-2 and TRBJ1-2): GAGVSQSPSNKVTEKGKDVELRCDPISGHTALYWYRQSLGQGLEFLIYFQGNSAPDKSGLPSDRFSAERTGGSVSTLTIQRTQQEDSAVYLCASSAGRTNGYTFGSGTRLTVV.

The J gene is TRBJ2-2, the V gene TRBV5-5; weak D call: TRBD1 (5 bases). V dropped 4 bases and J dropped 4 bases, with 14 bases sitting between them. The CDR3 contains 15 residues. In germline, CDR1 is SGHKS, CDR2 YYEKEE (reference sequence). The CDR3 sequence is CASSPGLGLTGELFF. In nucleotides, the CDR3 is TGTGCCAGCAGCCCAGGGCTGGGGCTCACCGGGGAGCTGTTTTTT.

V gene TRBV19 combines with J gene TRBJ2-7, with TRBD2 matching 7 bases. V dropped 5 bases and J dropped 7; count of bases not matched to a gene: 20. The germline V gene encodes CDR1 LNHDA and CDR2 SQIVND (reference sequence). The CDR3 covers 17 residues. CDR3 DNA: TGTGCCAGTAGTGTGGGACTACGAGCGGGACGGGTTTTGGAGCAGTACTTC. This sequence encodes CASSVGLRAGRVLEQYF.

The CDR3, as DNA: TGTGCCACCAAGTGGACAGGGGGCTGGCGCTACACCTTC. Encoded protein: CATKWTGGWRYTF. V and J are TRBV15 and TRBJ1-2; 11 nucleotides agree with TRBD1. Per germline, CDR1 LNHNV and CDR2 YYDKDF (reference sequence). V lost 7 bases, J lost 9 bases, and 7 bases stayed unmatched. This CDR3 has 13 residues.

This chain joins TRBV5-1 and TRBJ2-5; 11 bases line up with TRBD1. Germline loops: CDR1 SGHRS, CDR2 YFSETQ. With V trimmed by 2 bases and J by 5 bases, 5 bases remained unmatched. This CDR3 region has 15 residues. The DNA for the CDR3 is TGCGCCAGCAGCTTTCGGGACAGGGGGACGGAGACCCAGTACTTC. Protein: CASSFRDRGTETQYF.

The rearrangement links TRBV19 to TRBJ2-7, with TRBD1 identical over 11 bases. Germline V gene lookup returns CDR1 LNHDA and CDR2 SQIVND (reference sequence). This CDR3 comprises 15 residues. The V gene end was trimmed by 3 bases and the J gene end by 6 bases; junction bases not matched to a gene: 7. CDR3 protein: CASSIPGQGAGEQYF. CDR3 in DNA: TGTGCCAGTAGTATTCCCGGACAGGGGGCGGGCGAGCAGTACTTC.

This rearrangement joins TRBV6-5 to TRBJ2-1, with D unclear. V was shortened by 2 bases and J by 7 bases, with 9 bases between the two germline ends. CDR3 size: 13 residues. Germline lookup yields CDR1 MNHEY and CDR2 SVGAGI. The CDR3 DNA sequence: TGTGCCAGCAGTTACGTCATGGGGAATGAGCAGTTCTTC. Amino acids: CASSYVMGNEQFF.

V is TRBV4-1 and J is TRBJ2-1; 13 nucleotides line up with TRBD2. This CDR3 is 16 amino acids long. V gave up 1 base and J gave up 6 bases; unmatched junction bases: 3. The germline V gene encodes CDR1 MGHRA and CDR2 YSYEKL. The CDR3 nucleotides read TGCGCCAGCAGCCAAGGACTAGCGGGAGGTGGCAATGAGCAGTTCTTC. It is translated as CASSQGLAGGGNEQFF.

The chain carries TRBV7-8 and TRBJ2-4; 14 positions match TRBD2. In germline, CDR1 is SGHVS, CDR2 FQNEAQ. V lost 3 bases, J lost 0 bases, and 1 base stayed unmatched. This CDR3 contains 17 residues. The DNA of the CDR3 is TGTGCCAGCAGCTTGGGGACTAGCGGGAGAGCCAAAAACATTCAGTACTTC. Its translation: CASSLGTSGRAKNIQYF.

This clone is labeled as medium-sized. Different DNA sequences within this sample yield the same CDR3. The chain links TRBV18 to TRBJ1-1; tentatively, D is TRBD1 (6 bases). Germline V gene lookup returns CDR1 KGHSH and CDR2 LQKENI. The ends were cut back, 3 bases at V and 2 bases at J, with 13 bases in the middle. CDR3 length: 15 amino acids. The CDR3 region has the DNA TGTGCCAGCTCACCCTCGCAGGGGTTAAACACTGAAGCTTTCTTT. Protein sequence: CASSPSQGLNTEAFF.

The chain uses TRBV9 and TRBJ2-1; 10 nucleotides match TRBD1. Germline V gene data show CDR1 as SGDLS and CDR2 as YYNGEE. V shed 0 bases and J 7 bases; nucleotides not matched to a gene: 4. The CDR3 length is 15 residues. The CDR3 sequence is CASSVVTGGMNEQFF. Here the CDR3 DNA reads TGTGCCAGCAGCGTAGTGACAGGGGGCATGAATGAGCAGTTCTTC.

The chain couples TRBV10-3 to TRBJ1-6; D may be TRBD1 (5 bases). With 5 bases removed from V and 10 bases from J, the gap between germline ends came to 18 bases. This CDR3 region has 15 residues. Germline V lookup: CDR1 ENHRY, CDR2 SYGVKD. The CDR3 DNA is TGTGCCATCAGTCGCCGGGACTCGAAGGGATCACCCCTCCACTTT. Protein: CAISRRDSKGSPLHF.

The chain has TRBV28 and TRBJ1-2; maybe TRBD1 (6 bases). V was trimmed by 2 bases and J by 4 bases, leaving 14 bases between them. The CDR3 consists of 15 residues. From germline, CDR1 is MDHEN and CDR2 SYDVKM. The CDR3 loop is CASSLPRGAGYGYTF. CDR3 sequence (DNA): TGTGCCAGCAGTTTACCTCGGGGGGCTGGCTATGGCTACACCTTC.

The chain employs TRBV5-8 and TRBJ1-5, with 8 nucleotides matching TRBD1. Losses at the gene ends were 4 bases for V and 2 bases for J; bases not matched to a gene: 5. This CDR3 comprises 15 residues. Germline CDR1 is SGHTS and CDR2 is YDEGEE. The DNA for the CDR3 is TGTGCCAGCAGCCGCGACAGGGGAGGCAATCAGCCCCAGCATTTT. It yields the protein CASSRDRGGNQPQHF.

This clone was detected only once. The chain joins TRBV6-5 to TRBJ1-2; 7 nucleotides agree with TRBD1. The CDR3 consists of 15 residues. CDR1 MNHEY and CDR2 SVGAGI come from the germline V gene. The trim removed 2 bases at V and 4 bases at J, leaving 7 bases unmatched. Here the CDR3 reads CASSYSGTDFYGYTF. In DNA, the CDR3 is TGTGCCAGCAGTTACAGTGGGACAGACTTCTATGGCTACACCTTC.

The chain uses TRBV27 and TRBJ1-6, with 7 bases aligning to TRBD1. The junction had 8 bases not matched to a gene; V was cut back by 7 bases and J by 5 bases. CDR3 length: 15 residues. Germline-derived CDR1 and CDR2 are MNHEY and SMNVEV (reference sequence). CDR3 DNA: TGTGCCAGCACCAAGACAGGGACTGATAATTCACCCCTCCACTTT. Its translation: CASTKTGTDNSPLHF.

The table lists this clone with a count of one. The chain combines TRBV7-9 with TRBJ2-3, with D possibly TRBD2 on 6 matching bases. The CDR3 is 14 amino acids. V was shortened by 1 base and J by 3 bases, with 8 bases between the two germline ends. Germline CDR1 SEHNR, CDR2 FQNEAQ (reference sequence). The CDR3 bases are TGTGCCAGCAGCTTAGATGGGGGGACAGATACGCAGTATTTT. This encodes CASSLDGGTDTQYF.

The chain combines TRBV6-1 with TRBJ1-5, with 9 bases identical to TRBD1. Germline CDR1 is MNHNS and CDR2 is SASEGT. This CDR3 region has 13 residues. V shed 11 bases, J shed 6 bases, and the junction held 8 bases outside the gene matches. CDR3 protein: CAASTGGGQPQHF. The CDR3 DNA follows: TGTGCCGCTTCGACAGGGGGTGGTCAGCCCCAGCATTTT.